The TCR beta chain described here comes from a study of blood T cells in healthy people across ages. Sample-barcoded 5' priming and a J-beta primer mix drove a second PCR of roughly 7 to 11 cycles. MiXCR, run by TCRdb on the 5' RACE reads, gives a single entry per CDR3 protein. The sample has hundreds of thousands of distinct CDR3 sequences; roughly 50% are singletons. Study outcomes and limitations: In older individuals, TCR beta diversity per million T cells was lower, falling roughly linearly with age.

Comments on this clonotype: The antigen is undetermined.

V lost 6 bases, J lost 7 bases, and 16 bases lay in between. The V gene's germline CDR1 is MNHEY and CDR2 SVGEGT. This CDR3 region has 13 residues. The V call is TRBV6-2 or TRBV6-3, the J call TRBJ2-7; no firm D call. Specimen: blood. This TCR was sampled from a man aged 40-49 years in good health. The CDR3 region is CASRDPKAREQYF. DNA of the CDR3: TGTGCCAGCAGGGACCCTAAGGCGAGGGAGCAGTACTTC.